This T cell receptor (beta chain) is from a study of radiotherapy plus CTLA-4 blockade in lung cancer. Sequenced by immunoSEQ multiplex PCR; TCRdb stores in-frame clones only, minus some. Of tens of thousands of clones in the sample, around 76% were seen once. The V gene lost 5 bases and the J gene lost 11 bases, with 13 bases spanning the gap. Germline lookup yields CDR1 SGHVS and CDR2 FNYEAQ. This CDR3 comprises 13 residues. Sequenced here: peripheral blood, sampled from a patient treated with radiotherapy plus ipilimumab. The receptor's source is a human donor with non-small cell lung cancer who had a complete response to radiotherapy plus ipilimumab. The rearrangement joins TRBV7-6 to TRBJ1-6; perhaps TRBD1 as D (5 bases). CDR3 nucleotide sequence: TGTGCCAGCAGCCCTGGACATGCCGCACCCCTCCACTTT. This codes for CASSPGHAAPLHF.